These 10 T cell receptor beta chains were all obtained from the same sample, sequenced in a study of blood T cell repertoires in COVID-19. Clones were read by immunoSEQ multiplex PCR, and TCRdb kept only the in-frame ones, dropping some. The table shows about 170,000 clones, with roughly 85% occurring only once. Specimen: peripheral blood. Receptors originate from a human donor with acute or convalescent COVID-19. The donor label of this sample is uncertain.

The CDR3 region is CASSQVRNSPLHF. CDR3 DNA: TGTGCCAGCAGTCAGGTCAGGAATTCACCCCTCCACTTT. This chain links TRBV12-3 or TRBV12-4 with TRBJ1-6; D gene ambiguous. CDR3 size: 13 residues. Trimming pared 5 bases from V and 7 bases from J, leaving 9 bases between.

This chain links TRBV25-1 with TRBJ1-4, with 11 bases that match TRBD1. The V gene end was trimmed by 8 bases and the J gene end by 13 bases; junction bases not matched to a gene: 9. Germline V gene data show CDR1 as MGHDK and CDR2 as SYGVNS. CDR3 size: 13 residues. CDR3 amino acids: CASYSGTGGGLFF. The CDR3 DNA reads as TGTGCCAGCTATTCCGGGACAGGGGGTGGACTGTTTTTT.

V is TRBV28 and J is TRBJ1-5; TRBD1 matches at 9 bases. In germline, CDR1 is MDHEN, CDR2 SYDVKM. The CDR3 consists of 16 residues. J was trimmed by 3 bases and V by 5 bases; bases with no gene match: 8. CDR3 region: CASSTSDRGYNQPQHF. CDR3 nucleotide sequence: TGTGCCAGCAGTACCTCGGACAGGGGATACAATCAGCCCCAGCATTTT.

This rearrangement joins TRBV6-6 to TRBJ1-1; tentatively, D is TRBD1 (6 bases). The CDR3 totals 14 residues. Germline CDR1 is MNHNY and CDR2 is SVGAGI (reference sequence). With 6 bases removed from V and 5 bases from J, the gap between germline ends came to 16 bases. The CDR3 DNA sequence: TGTGCCAGCAGCTACGGACAGACCTTGACTGAAGCTTTCTTT. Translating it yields CASSYGQTLTEAFF.

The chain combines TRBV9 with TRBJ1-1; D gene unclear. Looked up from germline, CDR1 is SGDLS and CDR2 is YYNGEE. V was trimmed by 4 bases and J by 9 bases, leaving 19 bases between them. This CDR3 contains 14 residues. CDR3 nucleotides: TGTGCCAGCAGCCTCCGACCGGGCGGGCTTCAAGCTTTCTTT. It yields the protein CASSLRPGGLQAFF.

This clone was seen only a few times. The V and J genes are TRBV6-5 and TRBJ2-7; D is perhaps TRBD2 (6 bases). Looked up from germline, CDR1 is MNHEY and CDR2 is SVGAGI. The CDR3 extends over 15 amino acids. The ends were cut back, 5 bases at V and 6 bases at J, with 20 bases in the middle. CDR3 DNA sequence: TGTGCCAGCAGTCTTGATTCCAGGGCCGGGGGCGAGCAGTACTTC. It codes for CASSLDSRAGGEQYF.

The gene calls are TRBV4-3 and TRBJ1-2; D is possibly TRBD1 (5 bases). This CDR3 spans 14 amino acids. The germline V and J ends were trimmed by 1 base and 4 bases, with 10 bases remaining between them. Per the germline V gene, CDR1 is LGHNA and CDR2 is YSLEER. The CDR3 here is CASSQADRIYGYTF. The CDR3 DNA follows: TGCGCCAGCAGCCAAGCCGACAGAATCTATGGCTACACCTTC.

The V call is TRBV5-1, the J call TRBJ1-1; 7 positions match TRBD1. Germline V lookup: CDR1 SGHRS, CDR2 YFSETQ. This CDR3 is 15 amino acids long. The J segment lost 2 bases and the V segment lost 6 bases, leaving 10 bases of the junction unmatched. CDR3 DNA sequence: TGCGCCAGCACCCCCCCGGGACAGACCAACACTGAAGCTTTCTTT. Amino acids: CASTPPGQTNTEAFF.

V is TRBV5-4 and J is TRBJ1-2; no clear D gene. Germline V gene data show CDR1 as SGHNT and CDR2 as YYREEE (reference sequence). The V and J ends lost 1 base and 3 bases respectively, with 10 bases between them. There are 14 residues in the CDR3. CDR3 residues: CASSLFLVDYGYTF. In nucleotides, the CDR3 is TGTGCCAGCAGCTTGTTCTTAGTGGACTATGGCTACACCTTC.

The chain's CDR3 is CASSTSSYNSPLHF. The CDR3 DNA follows: TGCGCCAGCAGCACGAGCTCCTATAATTCACCCCTCCACTTT. The chain joins TRBV4-3 to TRBJ1-6; unclear D gene. The germline V and J ends were trimmed by 5 bases and 0 bases, with 5 bases remaining between them. The V gene's germline CDR1 is LGHNA and CDR2 YSLEER. This CDR3 is built from 14 residues.